The clone carrying this TCR beta chain was detected a few times. Its specificity is unknown. In the naive CD8 group, cells lacked CD45RO and were positively selected for CCR7, so terminally differentiated effector memory CD45RA+ cells were left out. Nashville, Tennessee was home to all donors, who were Caucasian adults. The data originate from a study of shared clonotypes between healthy human individuals. Study-wide context: Participating donors consisted of a couple of women and three men aged 18 to 49. General observations from the study: Relative to their counterparts shared across all four donors, non-shared clonotypes exhibited diminished generation probabilities.

TCRdb keeps only in-frame clones here, not all; method: immunoSEQ multiplex PCR. The sample lists hundreds of thousands of clones, 92% occurring once. In germline, CDR1 is SGHAT, CDR2 FQNNGV. CDR3 length: 14 amino acids. J gave up 7 bases and V 1 base, and 6 bases lay outside the gene matches. The source is a man aged 30-40 years in good health. The specimen sequenced was naive CD8+ T cells sorted from blood. V usage is TRBV11-2 and J usage is TRBJ1-1; 7 positions agree with TRBD1. CDR3 in DNA: TGTGCCAGCAGCTTAGGGACGACAGGGCTTGAAGCTTTCTTT. Translation gives CASSLGTTGLEAFF.